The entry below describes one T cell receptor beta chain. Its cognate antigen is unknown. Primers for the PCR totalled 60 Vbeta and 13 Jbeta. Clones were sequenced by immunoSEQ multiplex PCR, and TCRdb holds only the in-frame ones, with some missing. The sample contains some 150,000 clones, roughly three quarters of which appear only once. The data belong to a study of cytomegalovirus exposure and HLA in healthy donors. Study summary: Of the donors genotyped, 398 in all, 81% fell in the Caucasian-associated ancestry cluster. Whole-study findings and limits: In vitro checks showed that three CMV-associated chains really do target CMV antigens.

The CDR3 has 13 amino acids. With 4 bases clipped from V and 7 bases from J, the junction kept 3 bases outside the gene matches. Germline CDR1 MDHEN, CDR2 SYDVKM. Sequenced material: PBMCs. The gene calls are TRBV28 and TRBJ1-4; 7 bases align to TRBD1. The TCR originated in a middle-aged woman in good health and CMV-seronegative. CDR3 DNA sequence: TGTGCCAGCAGTTCCCAGGGGGTTGAAAAACTGTTTTTT. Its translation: CASSSQGVEKLFF.